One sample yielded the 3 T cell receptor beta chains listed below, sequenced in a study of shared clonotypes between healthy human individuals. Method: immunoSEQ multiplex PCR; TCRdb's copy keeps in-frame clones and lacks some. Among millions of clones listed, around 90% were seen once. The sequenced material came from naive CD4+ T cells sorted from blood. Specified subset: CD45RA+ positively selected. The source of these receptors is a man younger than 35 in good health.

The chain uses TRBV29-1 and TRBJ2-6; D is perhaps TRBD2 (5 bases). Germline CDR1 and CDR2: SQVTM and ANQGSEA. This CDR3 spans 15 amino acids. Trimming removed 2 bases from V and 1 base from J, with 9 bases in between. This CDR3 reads CSVELPGSGANVLTF. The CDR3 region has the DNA TGCAGCGTTGAACTTCCGGGGTCTGGGGCCAACGTCCTGACTTTC.

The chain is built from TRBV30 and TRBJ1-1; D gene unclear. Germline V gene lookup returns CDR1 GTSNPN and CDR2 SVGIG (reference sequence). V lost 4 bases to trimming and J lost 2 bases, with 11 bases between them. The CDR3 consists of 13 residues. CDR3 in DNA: TGTGCCTGGACCTTTGGGCTTAACACTGAAGCTTTCTTT. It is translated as CAWTFGLNTEAFF.

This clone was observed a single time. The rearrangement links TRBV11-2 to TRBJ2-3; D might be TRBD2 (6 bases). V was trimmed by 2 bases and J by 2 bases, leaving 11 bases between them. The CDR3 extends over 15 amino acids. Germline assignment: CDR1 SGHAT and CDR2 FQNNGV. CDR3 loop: CASSLNAGFTDTQYF. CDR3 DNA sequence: TGTGCCAGCAGCTTAAACGCGGGGTTCACAGATACGCAGTATTTT.